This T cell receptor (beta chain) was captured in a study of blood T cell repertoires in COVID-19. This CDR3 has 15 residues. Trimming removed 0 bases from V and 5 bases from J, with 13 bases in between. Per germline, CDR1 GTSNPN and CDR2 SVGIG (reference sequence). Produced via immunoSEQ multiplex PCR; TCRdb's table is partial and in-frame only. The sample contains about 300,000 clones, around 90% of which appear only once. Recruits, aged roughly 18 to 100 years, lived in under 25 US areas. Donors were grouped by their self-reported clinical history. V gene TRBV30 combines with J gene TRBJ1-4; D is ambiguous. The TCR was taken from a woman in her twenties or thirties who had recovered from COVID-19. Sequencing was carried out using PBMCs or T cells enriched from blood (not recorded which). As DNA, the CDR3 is TGTGCCTGGAGTGTACGAGGAAGTGGGAATGAAAAACTGTTTTTT. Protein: CAWSVRGSGNEKLFF.